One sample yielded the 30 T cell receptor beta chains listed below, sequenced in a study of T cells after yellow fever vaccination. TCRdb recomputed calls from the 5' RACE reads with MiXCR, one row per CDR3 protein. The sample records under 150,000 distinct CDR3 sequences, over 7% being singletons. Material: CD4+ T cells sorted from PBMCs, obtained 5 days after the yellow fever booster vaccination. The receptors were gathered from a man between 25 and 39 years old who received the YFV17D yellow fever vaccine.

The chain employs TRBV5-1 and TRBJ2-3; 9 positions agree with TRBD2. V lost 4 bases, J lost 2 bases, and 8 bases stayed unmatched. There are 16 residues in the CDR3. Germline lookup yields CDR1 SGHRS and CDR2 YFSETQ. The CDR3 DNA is TGCGCCAGCAGCCCCCCCCTAGCGGGGACCACAGATACGCAGTATTTT. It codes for CASSPPLAGTTDTQYF. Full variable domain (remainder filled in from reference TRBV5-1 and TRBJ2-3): KAGVTQTPRYLIKTRGQQVTLSCSPISGHRSVSWYQQTPGQGLQFLFEYFSETQRNKGNFPGRFSGRQFSNSRSEMNVSTLELGDSALYLCASSPPLAGTTDTQYFGPGTRLTVL.

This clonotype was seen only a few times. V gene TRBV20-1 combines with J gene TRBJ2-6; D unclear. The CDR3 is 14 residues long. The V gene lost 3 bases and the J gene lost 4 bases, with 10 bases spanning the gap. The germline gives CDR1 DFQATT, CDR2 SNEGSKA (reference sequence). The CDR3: CSARTTLGANVLTF. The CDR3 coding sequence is TGCAGTGCTAGGACCACCCTGGGGGCCAACGTCCTGACTTTC.

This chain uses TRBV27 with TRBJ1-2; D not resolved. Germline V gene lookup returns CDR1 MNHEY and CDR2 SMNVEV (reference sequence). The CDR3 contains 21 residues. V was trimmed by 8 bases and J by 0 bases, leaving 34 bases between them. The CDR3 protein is CASFGEWRFVAPADSNYGYTF. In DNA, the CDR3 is TGTGCCAGCTTCGGGGAATGGCGTTTTGTCGCCCCAGCAGATTCTAACTATGGCTACACCTTC.

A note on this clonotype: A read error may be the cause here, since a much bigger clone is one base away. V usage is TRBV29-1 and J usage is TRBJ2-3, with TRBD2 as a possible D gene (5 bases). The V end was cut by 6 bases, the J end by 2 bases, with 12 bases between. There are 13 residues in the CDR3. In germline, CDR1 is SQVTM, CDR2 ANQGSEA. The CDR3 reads CSVRRRNTDTQYF. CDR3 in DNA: TGCAGCGTACGCCGGAGGAACACAGATACGCAGTATTTT.

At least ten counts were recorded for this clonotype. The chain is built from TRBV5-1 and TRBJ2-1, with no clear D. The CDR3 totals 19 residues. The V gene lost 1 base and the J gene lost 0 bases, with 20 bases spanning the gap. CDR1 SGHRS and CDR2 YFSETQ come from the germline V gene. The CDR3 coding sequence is TGCGCCAGCAGCTTGATCGTGGCGCGGCGGACCGGCTCCTACAATGAGCAGTTCTTC. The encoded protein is CASSLIVARRTGSYNEQFF.

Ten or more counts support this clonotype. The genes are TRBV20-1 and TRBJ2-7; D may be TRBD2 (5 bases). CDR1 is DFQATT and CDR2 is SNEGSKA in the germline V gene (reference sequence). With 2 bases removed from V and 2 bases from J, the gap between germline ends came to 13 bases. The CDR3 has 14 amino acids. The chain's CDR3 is CSARPQAEAYEQYF. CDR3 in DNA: TGCAGTGCTAGACCCCAAGCGGAGGCCTACGAGCAGTACTTC.

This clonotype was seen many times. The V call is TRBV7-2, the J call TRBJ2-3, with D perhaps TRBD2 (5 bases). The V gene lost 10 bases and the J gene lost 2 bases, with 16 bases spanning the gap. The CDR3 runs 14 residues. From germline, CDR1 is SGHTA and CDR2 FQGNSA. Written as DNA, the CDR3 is TGTGCCATGAGCCCCGGGGAATACACAGATACGCAGTATTTT. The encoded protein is CAMSPGEYTDTQYF.

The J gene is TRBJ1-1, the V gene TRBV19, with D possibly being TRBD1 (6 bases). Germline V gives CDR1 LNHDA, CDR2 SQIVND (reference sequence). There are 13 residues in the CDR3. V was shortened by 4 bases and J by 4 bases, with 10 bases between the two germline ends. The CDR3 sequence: CASSNDRSTEAFF. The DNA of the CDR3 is TGTGCCAGTAGTAACGACAGGAGCACTGAAGCTTTCTTT.

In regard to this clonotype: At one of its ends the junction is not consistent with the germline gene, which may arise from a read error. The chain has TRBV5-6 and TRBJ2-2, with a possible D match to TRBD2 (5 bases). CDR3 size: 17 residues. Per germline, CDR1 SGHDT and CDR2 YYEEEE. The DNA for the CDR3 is TGTGCCAGGAGCTTCGGGCTCAGCGGCCGACCCACCGGGGAGCTGTTTTTT. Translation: CARSFGLSGRPTGELFF.

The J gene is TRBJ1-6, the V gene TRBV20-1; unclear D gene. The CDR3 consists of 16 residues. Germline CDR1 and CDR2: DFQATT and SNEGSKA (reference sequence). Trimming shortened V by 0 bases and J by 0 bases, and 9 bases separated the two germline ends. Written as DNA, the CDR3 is TGCAGTGCTAGAGATCGGGGTGGCTCCTATAATTCACCCCTCCACTTT. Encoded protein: CSARDRGGSYNSPLHF.

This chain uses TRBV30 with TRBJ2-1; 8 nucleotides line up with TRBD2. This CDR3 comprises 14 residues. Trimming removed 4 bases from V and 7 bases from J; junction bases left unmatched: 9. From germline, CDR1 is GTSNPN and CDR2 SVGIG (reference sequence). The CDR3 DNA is TGTGCCTGGAAAACCGGGACTAGTAAGAATGAGCAGTTCTTC. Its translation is CAWKTGTSKNEQFF. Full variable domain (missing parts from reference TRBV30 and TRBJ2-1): SQTIHQWPATLVQPVGSPLSLECTVEGTSNPNLYWYRQAAGRGLQLLFYSVGIGQISSEVPQNLSASRPQDRQFILSSKKLLLSDSGFYLCAWKTGTSKNEQFFGPGTRLTVL.

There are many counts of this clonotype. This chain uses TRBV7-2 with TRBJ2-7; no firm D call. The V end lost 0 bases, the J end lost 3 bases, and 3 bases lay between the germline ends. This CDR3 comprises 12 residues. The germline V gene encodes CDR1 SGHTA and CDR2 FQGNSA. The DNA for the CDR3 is TGTGCCAGCAGCTTAGCCCGCTACGAGCAGTACTTC. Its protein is CASSLARYEQYF. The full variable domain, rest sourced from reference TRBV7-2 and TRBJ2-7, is GAGVSQSPSNKVTEKGKDVELRCDPISGHTALYWYRQSLGQGLEFLIYFQGNSAPDKSGLPSDRFSAERTGGSVSTLTIQRTQQEDSAVYLCASSLARYEQYFGPGTRLTVT.

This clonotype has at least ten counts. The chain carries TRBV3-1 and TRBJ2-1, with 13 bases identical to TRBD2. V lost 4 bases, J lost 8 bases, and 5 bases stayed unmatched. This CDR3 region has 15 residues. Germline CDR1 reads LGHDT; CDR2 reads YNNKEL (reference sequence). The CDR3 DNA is TGTGCCAGCAGCCTCACTAGCGGGAGGGTGGATGAGCAGTTCTTC. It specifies CASSLTSGRVDEQFF.

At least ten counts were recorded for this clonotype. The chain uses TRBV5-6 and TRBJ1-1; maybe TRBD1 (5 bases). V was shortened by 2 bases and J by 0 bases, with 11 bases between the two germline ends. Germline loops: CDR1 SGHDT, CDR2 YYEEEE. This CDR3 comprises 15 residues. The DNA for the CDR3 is TGTGCCAGCAGCTTACCGGGACGGATGAACACTGAAGCTTTCTTT. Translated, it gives CASSLPGRMNTEAFF.

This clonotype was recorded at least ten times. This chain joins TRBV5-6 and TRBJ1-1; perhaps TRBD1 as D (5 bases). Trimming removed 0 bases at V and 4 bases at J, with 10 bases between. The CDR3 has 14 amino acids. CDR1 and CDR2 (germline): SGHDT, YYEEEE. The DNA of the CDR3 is TGTGCCAGCAGCTTGGATCGAGGGACCACTGAAGCTTTCTTT. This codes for CASSLDRGTTEAFF.

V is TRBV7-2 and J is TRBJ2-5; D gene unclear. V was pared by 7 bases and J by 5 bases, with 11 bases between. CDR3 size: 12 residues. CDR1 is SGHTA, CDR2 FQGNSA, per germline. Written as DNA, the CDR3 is TGTGCCAGCAACTCCCCCGGGGAGACCCAGTACTTC. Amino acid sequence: CASNSPGETQYF.

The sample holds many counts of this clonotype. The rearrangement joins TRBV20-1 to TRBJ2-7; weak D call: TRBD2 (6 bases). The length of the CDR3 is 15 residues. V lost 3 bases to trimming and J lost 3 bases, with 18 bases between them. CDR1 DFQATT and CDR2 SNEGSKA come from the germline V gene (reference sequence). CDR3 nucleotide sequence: TGCAGTGCTAGCCCTATCGGGAGAGCGAACTACGAGCAGTACTTC. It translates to CSASPIGRANYEQYF.

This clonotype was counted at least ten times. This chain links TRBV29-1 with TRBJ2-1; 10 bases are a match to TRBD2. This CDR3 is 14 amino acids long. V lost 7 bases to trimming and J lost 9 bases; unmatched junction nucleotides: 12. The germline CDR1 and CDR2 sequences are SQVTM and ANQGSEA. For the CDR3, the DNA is TGCAGCGGGGCGGCAGCGGGAGGGCCCAGTGAGCAGTTCTTC. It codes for CSGAAAGGPSEQFF.

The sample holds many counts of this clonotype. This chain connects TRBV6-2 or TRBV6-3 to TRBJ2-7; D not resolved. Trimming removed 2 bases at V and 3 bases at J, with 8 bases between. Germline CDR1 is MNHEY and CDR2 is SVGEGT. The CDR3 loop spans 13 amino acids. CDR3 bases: TGTGCCAGCAGTTACAGGGCCGACTACGAGCAGTACTTC. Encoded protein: CASSYRADYEQYF.

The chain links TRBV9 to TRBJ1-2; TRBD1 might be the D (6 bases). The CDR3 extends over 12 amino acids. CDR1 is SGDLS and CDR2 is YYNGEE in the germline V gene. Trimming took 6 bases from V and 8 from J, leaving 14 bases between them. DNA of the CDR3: TGTGCCAGCACCCAAGGGGGTTACGGCTACACCTTC. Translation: CASTQGGYGYTF.

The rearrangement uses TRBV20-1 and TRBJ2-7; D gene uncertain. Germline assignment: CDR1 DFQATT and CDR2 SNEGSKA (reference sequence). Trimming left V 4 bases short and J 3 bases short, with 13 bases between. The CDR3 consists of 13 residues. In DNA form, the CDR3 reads TGCAGTGCTAATGACGCCGGCCTCTACGAGCAGTACTTC. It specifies CSANDAGLYEQYF.

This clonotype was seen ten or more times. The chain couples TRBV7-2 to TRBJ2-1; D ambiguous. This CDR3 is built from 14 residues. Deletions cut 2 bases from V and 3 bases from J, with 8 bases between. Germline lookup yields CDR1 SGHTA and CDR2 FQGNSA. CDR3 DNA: TGTGCCAGCAGCTTACGGGCCCTCTACAATGAGCAGTTCTTC. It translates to CASSLRALYNEQFF.

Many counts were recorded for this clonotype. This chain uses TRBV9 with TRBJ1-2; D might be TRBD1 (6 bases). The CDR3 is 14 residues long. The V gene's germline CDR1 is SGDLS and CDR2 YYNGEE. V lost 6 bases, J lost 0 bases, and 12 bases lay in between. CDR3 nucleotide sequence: TGTGCCAGCACCCCCAGGGGAGCTAACTATGGCTACACCTTC. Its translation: CASTPRGANYGYTF.

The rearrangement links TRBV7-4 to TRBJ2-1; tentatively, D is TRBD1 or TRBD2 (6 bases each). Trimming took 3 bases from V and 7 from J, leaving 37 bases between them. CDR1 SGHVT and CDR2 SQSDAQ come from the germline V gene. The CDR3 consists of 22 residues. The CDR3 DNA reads TGTGCCAGCAGCTTTCGCACCACAGGGATTCAAGTGGGACTGGGGCCAAGGAATGAGCAGTTCTTC. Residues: CASSFRTTGIQVGLGPRNEQFF.

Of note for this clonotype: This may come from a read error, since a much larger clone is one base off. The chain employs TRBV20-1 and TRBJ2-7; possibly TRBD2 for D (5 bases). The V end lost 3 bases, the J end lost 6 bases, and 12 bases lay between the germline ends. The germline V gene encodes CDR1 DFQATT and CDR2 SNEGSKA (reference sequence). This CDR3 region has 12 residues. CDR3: CSASRTAGEQYF. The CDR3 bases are TGCAGTGCTAGCCGGACGGCGGGCGAGCAGTACTTC.

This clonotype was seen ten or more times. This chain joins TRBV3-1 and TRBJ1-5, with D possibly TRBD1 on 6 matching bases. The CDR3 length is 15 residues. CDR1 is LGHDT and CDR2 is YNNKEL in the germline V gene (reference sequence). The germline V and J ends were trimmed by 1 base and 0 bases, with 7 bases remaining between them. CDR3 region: CASSQGQVSNQPQHF. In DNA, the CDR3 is TGTGCCAGCAGCCAAGGACAGGTTAGCAATCAGCCCCAGCATTTT.

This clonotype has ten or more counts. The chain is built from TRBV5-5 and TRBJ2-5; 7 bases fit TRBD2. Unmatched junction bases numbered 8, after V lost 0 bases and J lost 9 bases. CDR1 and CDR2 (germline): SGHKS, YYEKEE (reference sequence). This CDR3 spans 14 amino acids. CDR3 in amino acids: CASSLDAGERAQYF. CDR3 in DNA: TGTGCCAGCAGCTTGGATGCGGGGGAGAGGGCCCAGTACTTC.

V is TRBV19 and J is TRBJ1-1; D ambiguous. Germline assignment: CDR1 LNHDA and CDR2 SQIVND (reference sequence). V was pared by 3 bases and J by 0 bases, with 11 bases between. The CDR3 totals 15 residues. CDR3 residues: CASSILGALNTEAFF. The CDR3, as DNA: TGTGCCAGTAGTATTTTGGGAGCGCTGAACACTGAAGCTTTCTTT. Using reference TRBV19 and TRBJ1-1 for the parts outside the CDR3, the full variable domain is DGGITQSPKYLFRKEGQNVTLSCEQNLNHDAMYWYRQDPGQGLRLIYYSQIVNDFQKGDIAEGYSVSREKKESFPLTVTSAQKNPTAFYLCASSILGALNTEAFFGQGTRLTVV.

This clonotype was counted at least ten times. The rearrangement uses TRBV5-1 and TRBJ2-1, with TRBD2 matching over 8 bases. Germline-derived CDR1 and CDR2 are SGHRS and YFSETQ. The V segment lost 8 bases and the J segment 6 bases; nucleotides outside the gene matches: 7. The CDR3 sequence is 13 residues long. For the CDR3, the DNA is TGCGCCAGTACCACTAGCGGAATCAATGAGCAGTTCTTC. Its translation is CASTTSGINEQFF. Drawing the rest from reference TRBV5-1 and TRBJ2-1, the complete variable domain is KAGVTQTPRYLIKTRGQQVTLSCSPISGHRSVSWYQQTPGQGLQFLFEYFSETQRNKGNFPGRFSGRQFSNSRSEMNVSTLELGDSALYLCASTTSGINEQFFGPGTRLTVL.

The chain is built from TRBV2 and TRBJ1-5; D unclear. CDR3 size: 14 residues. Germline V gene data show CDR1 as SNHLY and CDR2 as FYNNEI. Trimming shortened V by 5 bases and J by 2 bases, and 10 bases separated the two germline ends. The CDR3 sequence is CASSLEAGNQPQHF. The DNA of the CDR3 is TGTGCCAGCAGTCTGGAAGCGGGCAATCAGCCCCAGCATTTT.